The sequence of this T cell receptor beta chain was determined in a study of OX40 agonist ivuxolimab in advanced cancers. For this clone: The antigen is unknown.

Sampling times: baseline, cycle 4 day 1, cycle 7 day 1. Study-wide points: Normalized expansion of T-cell clones was also low for some nonresponders.

Trimming took 9 bases from V and 3 from J, leaving 7 bases between them. The V gene's germline CDR1 is KGHSH and CDR2 LQKENI. There are 11 residues in the CDR3. Some clones are missing from TCRdb's copy, which holds only in-frame ones; the method was immunoSEQ multiplex PCR. This table holds under 100,000 clones, approximately 83% found once. This TCR came from an adult with an advanced solid tumor such as melanoma, head and neck, liver or kidney cancer. The sequencing used CD4+ or CD8+ T cells sorted from blood, collected in a trial of the OX40 agonist ivuxolimab. V and J are TRBV18 and TRBJ2-3, with no clear D. CDR3 nucleotides: TGTGCCAGTTACCAAACAGATACGCAGTATTTT. Protein product: CASYQTDTQYF.